A selection of T cell receptor beta chains follows, all from one sample in a study of T cell responses to AZD1222 COVID-19 vaccine. The assay was immunoSEQ multiplex PCR, and TCRdb's table has in-frame clones only and misses some. The repertoire holds 150,000 to 200,000 clones, with roughly 86% as singletons. The starting material was peripheral blood, obtained on day 0 of AZD1222 vaccination. The receptors come from an adult in good health. Both conserved end residues are part of each CDR3. The order of the fields is J gene, D gene, V gene, CDR3 DNA, CDR3 protein. A D gene is named only where the DNA matches it firmly.

TRBJ1-5 | TRBD1 | TRBV7-2 | TGTGCCAGCAGCTTAGGGGGGACAGGGTATAATCAGCCCCAGCATTTT | CASSLGGTGYNQPQHF
TRBJ1-4 | . | TRBV7-9 | TGTGCCAGCAGCTTAGAGGGTCTTGGGACTAATGAAAAACTGTTTTTT | CASSLEGLGTNEKLFF
TRBJ1-1 | TRBD1 | TRBV29-1 | TGCAGCGTGGGGACAGCAAACACTGAAGCTTTCTTT | CSVGTANTEAFF
TRBJ2-1 | . | TRBV3-1/TRBV3-2 | TGTGCCAGCAGCTCGATACGACAGGCATCTACCTACAATGAGCAGTTCTTC | CASSSIRQASTYNEQFF
TRBJ1-6 | . | TRBV5-4 | TGTGCCAGCAGCGACGGGAGCTCCTATAATTCACCCCTCCACTTT | CASSDGSSYNSPLHF
TRBJ1-5 | . | TRBV19 | TGTGCCAGTAGTATAGGGAGGGTCCTCAATCAGCCCCAGCATTTT | CASSIGRVLNQPQHF
TRBJ1-2 | . | TRBV30 | TGTGCCTGGAGTGACGAGTATGTCTACACCTTC | CAWSDEYVYTF
TRBJ1-1 | . | TRBV7-8 | TGTGCCAGCAGCTTAGCGCGGACCTTAGGGAACACTGAAGCTTTCTTT | CASSLARTLGNTEAFF
TRBJ1-3 | TRBD1 | TRBV6-5 | TGTGCCAGCAGTTACGGGACAGCAAGTGGAAACACCATATATTTT | CASSYGTASGNTIYF
TRBJ2-7 | TRBD1 | TRBV30 | TGTGCCTGCGCATCCGGACCACAGGGGGCAATAAGGGAGCAGTACTTC | CACASGPQGAIREQYF